The clone carrying this T cell receptor (beta chain) was observed a few times. This sample is part of a study of T cells after yellow fever vaccination. This CDR3 spans 12 amino acids. The trim removed 3 bases at V and 10 bases at J, leaving 4 bases unmatched. One entry per CDR3 protein, called by TCRdb with MiXCR from the 5' RACE reads. In the table there are a few hundred thousand distinct CDR3 sequences, approximately 8% of which are singletons. The starting material was CD4+ T cells sorted from PBMCs, obtained 5 days after the yellow fever booster vaccination. J is TRBJ1-1 and V is TRBV12-3 or TRBV12-4, with 8 nucleotides matching TRBD1. The receptor comes from a man younger than 35 who received the YFV17D yellow fever vaccine. Here the CDR3 reads CASSLTGAGAFF. DNA for the CDR3: TGTGCCAGCAGTTTGACAGGGGCTGGAGCTTTCTTT.